This TCR beta chain was identified in a study of T cells in Graves' hyperthyroidism and ophthalmopathy. In the ophthalmopathy cohort, Clinical Activity Score was at least 3, NOSPECS grade at least 4, and duration under 3 months. Based on clinical symptoms, serum thyroxine and TRAb, thyroid ultrasound and orbital computed tomography, diagnoses were reached. TCR beta CDR3 regions were amplified from RNA transcripts. A set of HTBI primers served as the primers for a first-round RT-PCR of the TCR CDR3. TCRdb re-derived calls from the multiplex PCR reads in MiXCR, one entry per CDR3 protein. In the table there are under 550,000 distinct CDR3 sequences, about 20% of which are singletons. CDR1 and CDR2 from the germline V gene are DFQATT and SNEGSKA (reference sequence). V gave up 6 bases and J gave up 1 base, with 6 bases separating them. CDR3 length: 11 amino acids. The table lists this clonotype with many counts.

The chain couples TRBV20-1 to TRBJ2-5; tentative D call: TRBD2 (5 bases). The TCR sequence derives from a man aged 40-55 years with Graves' ophthalmopathy. The material sequenced was blood. Here the CDR3 reads CSAGVQETQYF. The CDR3 DNA reads as TGCAGTGCGGGAGTCCAAGAGACCCAGTACTTC.